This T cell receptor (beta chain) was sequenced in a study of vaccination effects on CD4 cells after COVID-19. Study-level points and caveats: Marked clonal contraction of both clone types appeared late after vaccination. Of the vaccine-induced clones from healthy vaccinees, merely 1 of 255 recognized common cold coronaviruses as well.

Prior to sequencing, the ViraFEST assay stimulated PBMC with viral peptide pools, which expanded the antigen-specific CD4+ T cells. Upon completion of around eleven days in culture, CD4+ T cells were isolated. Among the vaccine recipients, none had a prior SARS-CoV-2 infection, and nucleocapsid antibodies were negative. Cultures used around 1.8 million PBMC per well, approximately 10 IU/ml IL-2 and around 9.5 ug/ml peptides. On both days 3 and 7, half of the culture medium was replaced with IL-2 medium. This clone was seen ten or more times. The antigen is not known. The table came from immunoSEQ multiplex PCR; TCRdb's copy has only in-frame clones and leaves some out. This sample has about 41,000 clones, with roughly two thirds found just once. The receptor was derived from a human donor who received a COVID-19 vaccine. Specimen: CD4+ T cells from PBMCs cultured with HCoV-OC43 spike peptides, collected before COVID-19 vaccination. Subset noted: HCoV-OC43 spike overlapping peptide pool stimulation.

CDR3 sequence reads: CASKGSVGYSNQPQHF. For the CDR3, the DNA is TGTGCCAGCAAAGGGTCTGTCGGGTATAGCAATCAGCCCCAGCATTTT. The V and J genes are TRBV2 and TRBJ1-5; D remains unclear. CDR3 size: 16 residues. Germline V gene sequence: CDR1 SNHLY, CDR2 FYNNEI. Trimming stripped 7 bases from V and 0 bases from J, with 16 bases between. Looking up the rest from reference TRBV2 and TRBJ1-5 gives the full variable domain: EPEVTQTPSHQVTQMGQEVILRCVPISNHLYFYWYRQILGQKVEFLVSFYNNEISEKSEIFDDQFSVERPDGSNFTLKIRSTKLEDSAMYFCASKGSVGYSNQPQHFGDGTRLSIL.